The clone carrying this TCR beta chain showed up just a few times. Its matching antigen is unknown. This record belongs to a study of beta chain features in type 1 diabetes. Study-level results: Diminished insertions and augmented deletions at VDJ junctions characterized type 1 diabetes patients. There was a moderate but significant shortening of TCRB CDR3s in all four CD4+ subsets of Type 1 diabetes patients. Sampled from patients, naive, central memory and Treg TCRB repertoires appeared more similar than those sampled from healthy donors.

CD45RO/CCR7/CD25/CD127/CD95/CD27 sorting isolated CD4+ naive, central memory, regulatory and stem cell-like memory cells. All of the isolated RNA was reverse transcribed, so expressed TCRB transcripts were sequenced. Approximately 3.4 million reads, on average, came from each naive, central memory and regulatory T cell sample. Only in-frame clones appear in the TCRdb table, and some are missing; sequencing was by immunoSEQ multiplex PCR. The profile covers around 650,000 clones, with 12% appearing a single time and 0.095% to 0.15% taken by the ten largest. The receptor was derived from a man aged 30 to 45 with type 1 diabetes. Source material: naive CD4+ T cells from blood.

CDR3 DNA: TGTGCCAGCAGCTTGGACTGGGACAACTCCTACAATGAGCAGTTCTTC. It translates to CASSLDWDNSYNEQFF. The chain employs TRBV5-4 and TRBJ2-1; D may be TRBD1 (6 bases). V was clipped by 0 bases and J by 0 bases, with 10 bases between them. The germline gives CDR1 SGHNT, CDR2 YYREEE (reference sequence). This CDR3 has 16 residues.